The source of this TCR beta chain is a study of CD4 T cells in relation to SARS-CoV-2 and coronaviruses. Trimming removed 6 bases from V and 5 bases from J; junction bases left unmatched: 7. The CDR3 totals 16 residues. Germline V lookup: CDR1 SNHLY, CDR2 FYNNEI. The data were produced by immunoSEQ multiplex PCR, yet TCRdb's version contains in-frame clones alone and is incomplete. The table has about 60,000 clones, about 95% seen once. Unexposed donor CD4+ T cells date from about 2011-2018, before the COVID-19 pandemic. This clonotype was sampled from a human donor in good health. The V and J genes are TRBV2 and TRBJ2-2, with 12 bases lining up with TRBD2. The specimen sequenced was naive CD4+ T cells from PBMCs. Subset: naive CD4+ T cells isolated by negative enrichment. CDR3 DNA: TGTGCCAGCAGGAGACTAGCGGGAGATTCTACCGGGGAGCTGTTTTTT. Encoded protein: CASRRLAGDSTGELFF.